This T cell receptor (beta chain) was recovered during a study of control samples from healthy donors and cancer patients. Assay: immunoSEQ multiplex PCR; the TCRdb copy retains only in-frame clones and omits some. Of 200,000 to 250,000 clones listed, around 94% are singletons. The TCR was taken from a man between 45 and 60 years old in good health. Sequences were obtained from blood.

The DNA for the CDR3 is TGTGCCAGCAGTGAACAGGGGACAGAAAACACTGAAGCTTTCTTT. It specifies CASSEQGTENTEAFF. The chain employs TRBV2 and TRBJ1-1; 7 bases match TRBD1. Germline V lookup: CDR1 SNHLY, CDR2 FYNNEI. V lost 2 bases, J lost 2 bases, and 5 bases stayed unmatched. The length of the CDR3 is 15 residues.